The clone carrying this T cell receptor beta chain occurred many times. Its antigen is unidentified. Relying on iRepertoire HTBI primers and Arm-PCR of CDR3 regions, the team built TCR beta libraries. TCRdb re-called the multiplex PCR reads through MiXCR, storing one row per CDR3 protein. The table lists roughly 430,000 distinct CDR3 sequences, about a sixth of them singletons. This entry is derived from a study of regulatory T cells in long-lasting Graves disease. The study, taken as a whole, reports: Peripheral blood alone, not thyroid tissue, underwent study. Newly diagnosed Graves' patients exceeded persistent ones in TCR diversity. The number of shared public clonotypes was higher in persistent patients (around 2,700) than new patients (966).

Time point meaning: newly diagnosed GD, antithyroid drugs for less than 3 months. Extracted PBMC RNA gave rise to the TCR library. The CDR3 length is 14 residues. Germline V CDR1 and CDR2: MNHNS, SASEGT. V dropped 7 bases and J dropped 2 bases, with 13 bases sitting between them. This sample also appeared in a second study, on T cells in Graves' hyperthyroidism and ophthalmopathy. That work states: The HTBI set primed first-round TCR CDR3 RT-PCR.

The rearrangement links TRBV6-1 to TRBJ2-3; D may match TRBD1 or TRBD2 (5 bases each). The sequencing here drew on peripheral blood mononuclear cells (PBMCs), taken at new diagnosis, from a patient treated with antithyroid drugs. The clonotype was recovered from a woman in her twenties or thirties with Graves disease. CDR3 in DNA: TGTGCCAGCAAGCCGGGACCCCTCACAGATACGCAGTATTTT. It translates to CASKPGPLTDTQYF.